The T cell receptor beta chain under discussion was sequenced for a study of molecular identifiers for immune sequencing clone quantification. RNA fractions of 10%, 30% or 50% and about 18,000 to 1,000,000 sorted cells were the source of naive CD8 libraries. A CD8+CD4-CCR7+CD45RA+ gate was used to sort naive CD8 T cells. Germline-derived CDR1 and CDR2 are MNHEY and SMNVEV (reference sequence). The CDR3 loop spans 18 amino acids. TCRdb re-analysed the PCR reads in MiXCR, keeping a single row per CDR3 protein. Here the sample spans just under 650,000 distinct CDR3 sequences, around 20% being singletons. This clonotype was found a few times. At one end the junction does not follow the germline gene, possibly because of a read error.

The rearrangement uses TRBV27 and TRBJ2-1; tentative D call: TRBD2 (7 bases). The specimen was naive CD8+ T cells from blood, with Jurkat cell RNA spiked in. As for subset: FACS-sorted CD8+CD4-CCR7+CD45RA+ naive T cells. The TCR comes from a human donor in good health. Some libraries in this study had Jurkat cell RNA spiked in. The DNA for the CDR3 is TGTGCCAGTCAGTTTATCGGTCGGGGGGCCGTACCCTACAATGAGCAGTCCTTC. Protein product: CASQFIGRGAVPYNEQSF.